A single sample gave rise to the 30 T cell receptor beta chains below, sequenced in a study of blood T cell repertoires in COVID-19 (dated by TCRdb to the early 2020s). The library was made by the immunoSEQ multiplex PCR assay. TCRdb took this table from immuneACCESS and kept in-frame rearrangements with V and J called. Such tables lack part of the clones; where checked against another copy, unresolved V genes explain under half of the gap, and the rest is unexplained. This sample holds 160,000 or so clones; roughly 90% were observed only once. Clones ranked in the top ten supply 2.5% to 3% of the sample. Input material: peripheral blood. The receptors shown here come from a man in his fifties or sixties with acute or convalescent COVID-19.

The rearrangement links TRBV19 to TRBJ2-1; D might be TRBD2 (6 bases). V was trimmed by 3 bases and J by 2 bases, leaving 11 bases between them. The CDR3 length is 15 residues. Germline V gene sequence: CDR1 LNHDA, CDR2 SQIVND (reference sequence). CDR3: CASSIPGAPYNEQFF. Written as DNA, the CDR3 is TGTGCCAGTAGTATTCCGGGAGCCCCCTACAATGAGCAGTTCTTC. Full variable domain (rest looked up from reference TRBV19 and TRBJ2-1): DGGITQSPKYLFRKEGQNVTLSCEQNLNHDAMYWYRQDPGQGLRLIYYSQIVNDFQKGDIAEGYSVSREKKESFPLTVTSAQKNPTAFYLCASSIPGAPYNEQFFGPGTRLTVL.

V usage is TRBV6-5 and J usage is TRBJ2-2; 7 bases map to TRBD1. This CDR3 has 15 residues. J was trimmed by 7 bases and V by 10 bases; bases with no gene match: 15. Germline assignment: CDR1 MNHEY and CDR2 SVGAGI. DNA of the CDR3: TGTGCCACCGGACCGGGGACAGTCTCCGTCGGGGAGCTGTTTTTT. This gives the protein CATGPGTVSVGELFF.

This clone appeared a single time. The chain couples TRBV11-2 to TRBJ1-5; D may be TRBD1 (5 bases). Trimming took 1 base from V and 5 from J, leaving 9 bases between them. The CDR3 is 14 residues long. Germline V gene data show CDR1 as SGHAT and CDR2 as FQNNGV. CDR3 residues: CASSLAGGDQPQHF. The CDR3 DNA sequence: TGTGCCAGCAGCTTAGCGGGGGGAGATCAGCCCCAGCATTTT. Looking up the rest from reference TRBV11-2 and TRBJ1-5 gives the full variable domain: EAGVAQSPRYKIIEKRQSVAFWCNPISGHATLYWYQQILGQGPKLLIQFQNNGVVDDSQLPKDRFSAERLKGVDSTLKIQPAKLEDSAVYLCASSLAGGDQPQHFGDGTRLSIL.

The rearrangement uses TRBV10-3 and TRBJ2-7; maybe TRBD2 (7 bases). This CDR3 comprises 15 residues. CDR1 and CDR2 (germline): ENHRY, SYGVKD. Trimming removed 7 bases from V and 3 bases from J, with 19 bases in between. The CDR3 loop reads CAITPTGGRVYEQYF. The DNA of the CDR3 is TGTGCCATCACCCCGACGGGGGGCCGCGTCTACGAGCAGTACTTC.

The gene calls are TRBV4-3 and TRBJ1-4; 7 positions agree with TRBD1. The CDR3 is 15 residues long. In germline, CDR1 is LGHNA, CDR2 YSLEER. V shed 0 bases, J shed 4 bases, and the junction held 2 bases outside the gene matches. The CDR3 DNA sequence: TGCGCCAGCAGCCAAGATCAGGGGGATAATGAAAAACTGTTTTTT. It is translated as CASSQDQGDNEKLFF.

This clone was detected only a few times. The CDR3: CATQGTDTQYF. Here the CDR3 DNA reads TGTGCCACACAGGGGACAGATACGCAGTATTTT. The chain combines TRBV7-9 with TRBJ2-3; 7 nucleotides line up with TRBD1. The J segment lost 3 bases and the V segment lost 10 bases, leaving 1 base of the junction unmatched. CDR1 SEHNR and CDR2 FQNEAQ come from the germline V gene (reference sequence). The CDR3 extends over 11 amino acids.

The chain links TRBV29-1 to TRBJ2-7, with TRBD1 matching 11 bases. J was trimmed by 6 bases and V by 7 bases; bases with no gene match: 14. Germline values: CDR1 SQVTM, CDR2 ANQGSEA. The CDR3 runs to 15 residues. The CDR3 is CSARSSGTGGSEQYF. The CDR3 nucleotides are TGCAGCGCCCGCAGCTCCGGGACAGGGGGGAGCGAGCAGTACTTC.

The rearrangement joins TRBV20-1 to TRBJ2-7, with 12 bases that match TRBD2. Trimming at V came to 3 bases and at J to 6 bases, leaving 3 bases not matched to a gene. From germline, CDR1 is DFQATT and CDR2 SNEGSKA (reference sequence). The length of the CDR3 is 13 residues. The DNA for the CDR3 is TGCAGTGCTAGTCGGACTAGCGGGGTCGAGCAGTACTTC. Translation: CSASRTSGVEQYF.

The CDR3 is CASSSAGGNTGELFF. For the CDR3, the DNA is TGTGCCAGCAGCTCAGCGGGGGGGAACACCGGGGAGCTGTTTTTT. The V and J genes are TRBV9 and TRBJ2-2; 9 positions match TRBD2. Germline V CDR1 and CDR2: SGDLS, YYNGEE. Trimming at V came to 4 bases and at J to 1 base, leaving 2 bases not matched to a gene. This CDR3 spans 15 amino acids.

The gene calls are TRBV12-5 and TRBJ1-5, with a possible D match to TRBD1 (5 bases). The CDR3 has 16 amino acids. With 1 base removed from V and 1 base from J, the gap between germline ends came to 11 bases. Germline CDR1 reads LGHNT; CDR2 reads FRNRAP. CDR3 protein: CASGLAGGRSNQPQHF. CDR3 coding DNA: TGTGCTAGTGGTTTGGCCGGGGGGAGGAGCAATCAGCCCCAGCATTTT.

As DNA, the CDR3 is TGTGCCAGCAGCATGACAGGGAACACCGGGGAGCTGTTTTTT. It specifies CASSMTGNTGELFF. The chain recombines TRBV27 with TRBJ2-2, with D possibly TRBD1 on 6 matching bases. Germline V CDR1 and CDR2: MNHEY, SMNVEV (reference sequence). This CDR3 contains 14 residues. The germline V and J ends were trimmed by 6 bases and 1 base, with 9 bases remaining between them.

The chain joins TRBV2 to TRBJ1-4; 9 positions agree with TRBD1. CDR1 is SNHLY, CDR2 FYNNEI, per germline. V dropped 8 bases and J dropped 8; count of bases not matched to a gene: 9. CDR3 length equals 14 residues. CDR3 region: CASEMDRGEEKLFF. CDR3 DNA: TGTGCCAGCGAAATGGACAGGGGAGAGGAAAAACTGTTTTTT.

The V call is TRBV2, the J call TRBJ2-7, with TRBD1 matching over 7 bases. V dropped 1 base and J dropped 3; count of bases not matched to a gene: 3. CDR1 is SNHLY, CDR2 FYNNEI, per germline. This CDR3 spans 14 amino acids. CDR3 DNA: TGTGCCAGCAGTGAAGGACAGGGAGTCTACGAGCAGTACTTC. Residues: CASSEGQGVYEQYF.

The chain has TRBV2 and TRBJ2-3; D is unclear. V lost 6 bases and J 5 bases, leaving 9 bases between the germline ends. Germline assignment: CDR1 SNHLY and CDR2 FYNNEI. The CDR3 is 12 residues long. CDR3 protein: CASRPTGDTQYF. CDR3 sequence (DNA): TGTGCCAGCAGACCGACGGGAGATACGCAGTATTTT.

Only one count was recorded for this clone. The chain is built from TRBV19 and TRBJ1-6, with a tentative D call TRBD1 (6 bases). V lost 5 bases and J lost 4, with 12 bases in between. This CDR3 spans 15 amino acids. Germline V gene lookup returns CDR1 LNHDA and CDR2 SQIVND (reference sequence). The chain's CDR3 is CASSPGQSYNSPLHF. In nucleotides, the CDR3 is TGTGCCAGTAGTCCTGGACAGAGTTATAATTCACCCCTCCACTTT.

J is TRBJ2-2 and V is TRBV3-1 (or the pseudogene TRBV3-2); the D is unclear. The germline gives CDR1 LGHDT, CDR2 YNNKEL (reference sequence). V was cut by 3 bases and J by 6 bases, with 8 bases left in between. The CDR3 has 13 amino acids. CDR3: CASSQVRAGELFF. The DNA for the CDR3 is TGTGCCAGCAGCCAGGTTCGGGCCGGGGAGCTGTTTTTT.

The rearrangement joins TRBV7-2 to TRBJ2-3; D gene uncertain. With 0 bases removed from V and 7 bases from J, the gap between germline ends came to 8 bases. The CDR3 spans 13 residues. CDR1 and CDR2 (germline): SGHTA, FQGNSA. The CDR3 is CASSLASEYTQYF. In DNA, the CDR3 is TGTGCCAGCAGCTTAGCGTCCGAGTATACGCAGTATTTT.

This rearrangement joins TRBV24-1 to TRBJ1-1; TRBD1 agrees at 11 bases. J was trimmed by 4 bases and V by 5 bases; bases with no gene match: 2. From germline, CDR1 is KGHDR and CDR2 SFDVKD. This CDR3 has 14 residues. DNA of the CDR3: TGTGCCACCAGTGGGACAGGGGGCGTCACTGAAGCTTTCTTT. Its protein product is CATSGTGGVTEAFF.

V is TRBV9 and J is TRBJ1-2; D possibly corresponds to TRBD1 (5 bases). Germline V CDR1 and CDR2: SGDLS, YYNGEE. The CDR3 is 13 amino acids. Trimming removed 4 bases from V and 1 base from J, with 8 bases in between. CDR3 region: CASSPDSNYGYTF. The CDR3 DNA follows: TGTGCCAGCAGCCCAGACAGTAACTATGGCTACACCTTC.

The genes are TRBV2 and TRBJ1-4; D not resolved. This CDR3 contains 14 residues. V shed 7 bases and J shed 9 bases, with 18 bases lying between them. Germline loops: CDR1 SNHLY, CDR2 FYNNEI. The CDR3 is CASKFGGGGKKLFF. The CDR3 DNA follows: TGTGCCAGCAAATTCGGTGGAGGAGGAAAAAAACTGTTTTTT. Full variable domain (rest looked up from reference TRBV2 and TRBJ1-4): EPEVTQTPSHQVTQMGQEVILRCVPISNHLYFYWYRQILGQKVEFLVSFYNNEISEKSEIFDDQFSVERPDGSNFTLKIRSTKLEDSAMYFCASKFGGGGKKLFFGSGTQLSVL.

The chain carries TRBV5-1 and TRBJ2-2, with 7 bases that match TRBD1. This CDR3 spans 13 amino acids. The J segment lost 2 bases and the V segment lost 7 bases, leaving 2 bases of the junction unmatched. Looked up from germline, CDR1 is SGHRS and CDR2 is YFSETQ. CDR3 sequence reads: CASGTDNTGELFF. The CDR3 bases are TGCGCCAGCGGGACAGATAACACCGGGGAGCTGTTTTTT.

CDR3 region: CASSPAVAGAYTGELFF. The CDR3 nucleotides are TGTGCCAGCTCACCAGCGGTAGCGGGGGCGTACACCGGGGAGCTGTTTTTT. The chain links TRBV18 to TRBJ2-2, with TRBD2 matching over 9 bases. J lost 3 bases, V lost 2 bases, and 7 bases had no gene match. Per germline, CDR1 KGHSH and CDR2 LQKENI. The CDR3 covers 17 residues.

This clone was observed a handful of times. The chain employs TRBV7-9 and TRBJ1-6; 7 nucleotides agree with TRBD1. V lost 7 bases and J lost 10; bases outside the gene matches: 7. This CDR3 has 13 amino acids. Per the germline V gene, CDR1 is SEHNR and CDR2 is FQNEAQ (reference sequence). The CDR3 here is CASTGDRGSPLHF. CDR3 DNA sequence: TGTGCCAGCACGGGGGACAGAGGCTCACCCCTCCACTTT. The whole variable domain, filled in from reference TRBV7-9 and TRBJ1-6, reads DTGVSQNPRHKITKRGQNVTFRCDPISEHNRLYWYRQTLGQGPEFLTYFQNEAQLEKSRLLSDRFSAERPKGSFSTLEIQRTEQGDSAMYLCASTGDRGSPLHFGNGTRLTVT.

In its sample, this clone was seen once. The CDR3 here is CASSVGGEPTGELFF. CDR3 in DNA: TGTGCCAGCAGTGTGGGGGGGGAGCCCACCGGGGAGCTGTTTTTT. The chain couples TRBV2 to TRBJ2-2; 7 bases align to TRBD2. From germline, CDR1 is SNHLY and CDR2 FYNNEI. V trimming: 4 bases; J trimming: 4 bases; junction bases outside the gene matches: 6. The length of the CDR3 is 15 residues.

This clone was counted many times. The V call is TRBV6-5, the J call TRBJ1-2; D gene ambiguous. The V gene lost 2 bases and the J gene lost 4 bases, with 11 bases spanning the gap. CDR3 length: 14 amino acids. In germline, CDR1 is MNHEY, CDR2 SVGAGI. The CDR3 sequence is CASSYSLESYGYTF. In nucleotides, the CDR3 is TGTGCCAGCAGTTACAGCTTGGAGTCCTATGGCTACACCTTC.

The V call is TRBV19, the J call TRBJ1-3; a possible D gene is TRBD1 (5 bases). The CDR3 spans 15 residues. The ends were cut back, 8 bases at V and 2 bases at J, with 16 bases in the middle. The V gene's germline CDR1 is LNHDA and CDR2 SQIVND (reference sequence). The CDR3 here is CASGGRGTTGNTIYF. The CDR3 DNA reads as TGTGCCAGTGGGGGGAGGGGCACGACTGGAAACACCATATATTTT.

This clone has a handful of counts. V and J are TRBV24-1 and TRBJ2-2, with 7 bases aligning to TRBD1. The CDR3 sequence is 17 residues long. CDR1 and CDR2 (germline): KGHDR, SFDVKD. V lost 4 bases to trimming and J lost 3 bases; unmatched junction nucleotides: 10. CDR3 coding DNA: TGTGCCACCAGTGACCCTAAGAGGGGGCTAGACACCGGGGAGCTGTTTTTT. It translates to CATSDPKRGLDTGELFF.

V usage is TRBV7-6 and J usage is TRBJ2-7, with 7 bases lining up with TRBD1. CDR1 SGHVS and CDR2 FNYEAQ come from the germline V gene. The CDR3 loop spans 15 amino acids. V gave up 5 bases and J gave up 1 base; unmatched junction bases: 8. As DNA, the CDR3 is TGTGCCAGCAGCCCTCAGGGGGTTTTATCCTACGAGCAGTACTTC. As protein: CASSPQGVLSYEQYF.

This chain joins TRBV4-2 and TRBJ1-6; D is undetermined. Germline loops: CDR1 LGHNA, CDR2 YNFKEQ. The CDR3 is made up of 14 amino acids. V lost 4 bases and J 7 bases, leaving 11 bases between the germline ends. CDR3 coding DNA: TGTGCCAGCAGCCCGGGGAGGGAAAATTCACCCCTCCACTTT. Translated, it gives CASSPGRENSPLHF.

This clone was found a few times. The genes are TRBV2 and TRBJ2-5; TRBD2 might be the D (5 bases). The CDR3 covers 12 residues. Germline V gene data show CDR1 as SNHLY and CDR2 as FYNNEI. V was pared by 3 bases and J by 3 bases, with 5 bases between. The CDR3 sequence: CASSEREETQYF. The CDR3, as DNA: TGTGCCAGCAGTGAGAGGGAAGAGACCCAGTACTTC.